What follows are 4 T cell receptor beta chains derived from one specimen sequenced in a study of technical replicates of blood from a handful of donors. The method was immunoSEQ multiplex PCR; TCRdb's version includes in-frame clones alone and lacks a portion of them. The sample has 60,000 to 90,000 clones; about 95% are singletons. Sequencing was carried out using T cells isolated from PBMCs. The source of these receptors is a human donor in good health.

This clone appeared a single time. The rearrangement links TRBV7-3 to TRBJ2-5, with D perhaps matching TRBD1 (5 bases). The CDR3 consists of 15 residues. Deletions cut 1 base from V and 2 bases from J, with 11 bases between. Germline lookup yields CDR1 SGHTA and CDR2 FQGTGA. The CDR3 loop is CASSLNLAGQETQYF. In nucleotides, the CDR3 is TGTGCCAGCAGCTTAAATCTCGCAGGGCAAGAGACCCAGTACTTC.

J is TRBJ2-5 and V is TRBV14, with 8 positions matching TRBD2. V lost 6 bases, J lost 4 bases, and 13 bases stayed unmatched. This CDR3 is built from 16 residues. The germline CDR1 and CDR2 sequences are SGHDN and FVKESK. The CDR3 coding sequence is TGTGCCAGCAGTTCTATAGCGGGGTTGTCGGCAGAGACCCAGTACTTC. Amino acid sequence: CASSSIAGLSAETQYF.

V usage is TRBV7-3 and J usage is TRBJ1-2, with a possible D match to TRBD1 (5 bases). The CDR3 covers 14 residues. Germline V gives CDR1 SGHTA, CDR2 FQGTGA. Trimming removed 5 bases from V and 8 bases from J, with 18 bases in between. CDR3 sequence: CASSPSPGKGGYTF. The DNA of the CDR3 is TGTGCCAGCAGCCCCTCCCCAGGGAAAGGGGGCTACACCTTC.

The rearrangement links TRBV7-2 to TRBJ1-5; tentative D call: TRBD1 (5 bases). Deletions cut 5 bases from V and 0 bases from J, with 14 bases between. There are 16 residues in the CDR3. Germline values: CDR1 SGHTA, CDR2 FQGNSA. The chain's CDR3 is CASSPYSRDSNQPQHF. In nucleotides, the CDR3 is TGTGCCAGCAGCCCCTATAGCAGGGATAGCAATCAGCCCCAGCATTTT.